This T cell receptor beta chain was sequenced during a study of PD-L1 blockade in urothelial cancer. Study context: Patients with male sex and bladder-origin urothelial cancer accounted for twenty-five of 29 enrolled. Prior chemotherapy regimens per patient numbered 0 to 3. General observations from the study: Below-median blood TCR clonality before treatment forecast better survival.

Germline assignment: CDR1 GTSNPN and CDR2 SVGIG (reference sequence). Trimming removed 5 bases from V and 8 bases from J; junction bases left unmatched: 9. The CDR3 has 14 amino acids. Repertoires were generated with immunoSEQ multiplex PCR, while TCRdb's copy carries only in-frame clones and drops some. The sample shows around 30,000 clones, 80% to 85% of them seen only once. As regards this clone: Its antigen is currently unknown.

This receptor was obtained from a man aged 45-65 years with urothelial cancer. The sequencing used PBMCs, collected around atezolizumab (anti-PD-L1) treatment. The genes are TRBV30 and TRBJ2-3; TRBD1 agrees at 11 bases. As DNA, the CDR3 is TGTGCCTGGGATCGGGACAGGGGGGGTAGTACGCAGTATTTT. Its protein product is CAWDRDRGGSTQYF.